The 4 T cell receptor beta chains given below trace back to one sample, sequenced in a study of CD8+ T cells in alopecia areata. Following extraction, RNA underwent reverse transcription to cDNA, which served as the sequencing template. Profiling relied on immunoSEQ multiplex PCR, and the TCRdb table lists in-frame clones only, not all of them. In the table there are approximately 150,000 clones, around 50% of which are singletons. Sequencing input: CD4+ T cells sorted from blood. The receptors derive from a human donor with alopecia areata.

The chain carries TRBV20-1 and TRBJ2-3; D is unresolved. The germline gives CDR1 DFQATT, CDR2 SNEGSKA (reference sequence). The CDR3 extends over 11 amino acids. The V end lost 7 bases, the J end lost 0 bases, and 5 bases lay between the germline ends. CDR3 residues: CSVVSTDTQYF. In nucleotides, the CDR3 is TGCAGTGTTGTGAGCACAGATACGCAGTATTTT.

V is TRBV7-2 and J is TRBJ1-2; D is unclear. The V and J ends lost 5 bases and 2 bases respectively, with 12 bases between them. CDR3 size: 14 residues. The V gene's germline CDR1 is SGHTA and CDR2 FQGNSA. The CDR3 sequence: CASSPQNSNYGYTF. CDR3 coding DNA: TGTGCCAGCAGCCCACAAAACTCGAACTATGGCTACACCTTC.

The chain carries TRBV29-1 and TRBJ1-2; no firm D call. Per the germline V gene, CDR1 is SQVTM and CDR2 is ANQGSEA. CDR3 length: 12 amino acids. Between the trimmed V and J ends, which lost 1 base and 3 bases, there was a span of 6 bases. The CDR3 DNA reads TGCAGCGTTGAAGGCAGCTACTATGGCTACACCTTC. This codes for CSVEGSYYGYTF.

This clone appeared a few times. Different DNA sequences within this sample yield the same CDR3. The rearrangement links TRBV29-1 to TRBJ2-7; no clear D gene. The CDR3 covers 10 residues. Between the trimmed V and J ends, which lost 4 bases and 4 bases, there was a span of 5 bases. CDR1 and CDR2 from the germline V gene are SQVTM and ANQGSEA. The CDR3, as DNA: TGCAGCGTTGGCGATTACGAGCAGTACTTC. It specifies CSVGDYEQYF.